Included here is one TCR beta chain sequence, with context. This sample was included in a study of graft-versus-host responses after intestinal transplantation. V dropped 8 bases and J dropped 2 bases, with 13 bases sitting between them. Germline-derived CDR1 and CDR2 are MNHNS and SASEGT. This CDR3 spans 13 amino acids. Clones were sequenced by immunoSEQ multiplex PCR, and TCRdb holds only the in-frame ones, with some missing. This repertoire shows 7,500 or so clones, just under 25% found once; its top ten account for roughly 4%. The TCR originated in a human patient who was an organ donor for intestinal transplantation. This material consisted of alloreactive CD4+ T cells from a mixed lymphocyte reaction culture, taken before transplantation. Sample subset: CFSE-low proliferating T cells sorted from approximately six-day pre-transplant mixed lymphocyte reaction (GvH or HvG direction). The chain links TRBV6-1 to TRBJ2-7, with D hard to call. The chain's CDR3 is CASGADLPYEQYF. CDR3 nucleotides: TGTGCCAGCGGCGCCGACCTCCCCTACGAGCAGTACTTC.